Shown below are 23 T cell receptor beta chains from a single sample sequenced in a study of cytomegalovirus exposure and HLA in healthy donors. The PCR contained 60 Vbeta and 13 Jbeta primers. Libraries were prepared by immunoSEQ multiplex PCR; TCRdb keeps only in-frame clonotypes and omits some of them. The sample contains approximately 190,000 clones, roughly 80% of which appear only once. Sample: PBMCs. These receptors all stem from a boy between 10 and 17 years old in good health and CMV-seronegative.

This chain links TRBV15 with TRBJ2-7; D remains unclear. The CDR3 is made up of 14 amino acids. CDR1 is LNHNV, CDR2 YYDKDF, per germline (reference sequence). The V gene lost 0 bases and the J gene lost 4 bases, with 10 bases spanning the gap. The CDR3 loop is CATSRDLILYEQYF. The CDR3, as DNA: TGTGCCACCAGCAGAGATCTTATTCTATACGAGCAGTACTTC.

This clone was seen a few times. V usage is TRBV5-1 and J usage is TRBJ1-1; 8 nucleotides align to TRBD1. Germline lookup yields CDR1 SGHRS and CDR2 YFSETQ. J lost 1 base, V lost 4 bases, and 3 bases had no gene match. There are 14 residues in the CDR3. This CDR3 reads CASSPGTGNTEAFF. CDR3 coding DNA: TGCGCCAGCAGCCCCGGGACAGGGAACACTGAAGCTTTCTTT.

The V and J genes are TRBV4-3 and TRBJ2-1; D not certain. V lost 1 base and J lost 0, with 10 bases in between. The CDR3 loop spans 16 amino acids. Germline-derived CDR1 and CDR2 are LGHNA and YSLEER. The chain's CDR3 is CASSQGAPSSYNEQFF. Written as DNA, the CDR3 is TGCGCCAGCAGCCAAGGCGCCCCGAGCTCCTACAATGAGCAGTTCTTC.

The CDR3 spells CSVQGRTGSSSYEQYF. CDR3 DNA sequence: TGCAGCGTACAAGGACGCACAGGGTCCAGCTCCTACGAGCAGTACTTC. This chain links TRBV29-1 with TRBJ2-7; D is possibly TRBD1 (6 bases). CDR3 length: 16 residues. Germline V gives CDR1 SQVTM, CDR2 ANQGSEA. Deletions cut 6 bases from V and 0 bases from J, with 21 bases between.

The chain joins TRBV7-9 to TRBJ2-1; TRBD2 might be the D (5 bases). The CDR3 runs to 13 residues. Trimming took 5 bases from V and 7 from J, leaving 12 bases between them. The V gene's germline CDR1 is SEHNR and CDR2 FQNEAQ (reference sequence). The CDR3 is CASSHGAVNEQFF. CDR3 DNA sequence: TGTGCCAGCAGCCATGGAGCGGTAAATGAGCAGTTCTTC.

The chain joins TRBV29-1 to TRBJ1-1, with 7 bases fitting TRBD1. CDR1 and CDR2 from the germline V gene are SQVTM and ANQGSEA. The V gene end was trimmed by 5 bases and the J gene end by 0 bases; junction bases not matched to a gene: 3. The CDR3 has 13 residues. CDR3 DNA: TGCAGCGTTCAGGGACAGATGAACACTGAAGCTTTCTTT. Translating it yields CSVQGQMNTEAFF.

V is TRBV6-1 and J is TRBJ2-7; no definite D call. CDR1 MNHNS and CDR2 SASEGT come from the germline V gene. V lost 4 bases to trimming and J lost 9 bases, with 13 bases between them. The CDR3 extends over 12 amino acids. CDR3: CASSVLDGVQYF. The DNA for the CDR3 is TGTGCCAGCAGTGTCCTCGACGGAGTGCAGTACTTC.

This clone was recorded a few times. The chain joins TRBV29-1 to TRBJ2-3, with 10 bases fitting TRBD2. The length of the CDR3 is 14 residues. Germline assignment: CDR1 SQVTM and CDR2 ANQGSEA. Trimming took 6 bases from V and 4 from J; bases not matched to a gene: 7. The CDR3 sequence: CSVGTSGNSDTQYF. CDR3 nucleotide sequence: TGCAGCGTGGGAACTAGCGGGAACTCAGATACGCAGTATTTT.

CDR3 coding DNA: TGTGCCAGCAGCTTAGCTCCGGGTTTAAATCAGCCCCAGCATTTT. This translates into CASSLAPGLNQPQHF. V is TRBV7-9 and J is TRBJ1-5; no clear D gene. Trimming removed 0 bases at V and 4 bases at J, with 10 bases between. The CDR3 has 15 residues. Germline CDR1 and CDR2: SEHNR and FQNEAQ (reference sequence).

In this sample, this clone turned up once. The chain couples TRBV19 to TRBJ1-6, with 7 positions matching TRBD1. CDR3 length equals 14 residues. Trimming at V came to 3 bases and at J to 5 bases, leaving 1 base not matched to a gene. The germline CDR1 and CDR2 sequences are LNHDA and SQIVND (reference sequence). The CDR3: CASSMGQNNSPLHF. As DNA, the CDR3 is TGTGCCAGTAGTATGGGACAGAATAATTCACCCCTCCACTTT.

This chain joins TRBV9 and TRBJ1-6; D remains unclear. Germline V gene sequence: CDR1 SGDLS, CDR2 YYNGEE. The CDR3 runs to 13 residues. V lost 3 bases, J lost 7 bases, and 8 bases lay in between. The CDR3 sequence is CASSAANNSPLHF. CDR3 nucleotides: TGTGCCAGCAGCGCAGCGAACAATTCACCCCTCCACTTT.

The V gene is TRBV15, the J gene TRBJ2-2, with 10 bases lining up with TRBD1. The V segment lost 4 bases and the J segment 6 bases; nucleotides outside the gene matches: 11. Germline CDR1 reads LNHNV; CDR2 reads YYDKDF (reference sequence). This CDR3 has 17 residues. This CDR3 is CATSTARDRGRAGELFF. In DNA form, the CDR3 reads TGTGCCACCAGCACTGCCCGGGACAGGGGAAGGGCCGGGGAGCTGTTTTTT.

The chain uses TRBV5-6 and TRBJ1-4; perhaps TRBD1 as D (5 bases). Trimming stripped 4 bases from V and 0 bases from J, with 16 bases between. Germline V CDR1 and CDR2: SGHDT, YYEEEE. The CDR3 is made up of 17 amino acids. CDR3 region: CASSLTIQGATNEKLFF. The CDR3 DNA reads TGTGCCAGCAGCCTCACCATCCAGGGCGCAACTAATGAAAAACTGTTTTTT. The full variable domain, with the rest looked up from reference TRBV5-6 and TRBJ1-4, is DAGVTQSPTHLIKTRGQQVTLRCSPKSGHDTVSWYQQALGQGPQFIFQYYEEEERQRGNFPDRFSGHQFPNYSSELNVNALLLGDSALYLCASSLTIQGATNEKLFFGSGTQLSVL.

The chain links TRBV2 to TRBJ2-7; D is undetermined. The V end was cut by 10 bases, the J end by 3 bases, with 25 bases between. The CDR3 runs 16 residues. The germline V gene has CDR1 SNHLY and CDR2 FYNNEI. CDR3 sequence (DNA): TGTGCCACCGATAGATTAGAGATCATAACTTACTACGAGCAGTACTTC. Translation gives CATDRLEIITYYEQYF.

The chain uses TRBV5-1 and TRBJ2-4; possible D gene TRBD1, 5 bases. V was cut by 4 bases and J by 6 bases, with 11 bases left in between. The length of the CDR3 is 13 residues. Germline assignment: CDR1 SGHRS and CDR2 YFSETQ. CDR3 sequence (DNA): TGCGCCAGCAGCCTCCCAGGGCCAAACATTCAGTACTTC. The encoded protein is CASSLPGPNIQYF.

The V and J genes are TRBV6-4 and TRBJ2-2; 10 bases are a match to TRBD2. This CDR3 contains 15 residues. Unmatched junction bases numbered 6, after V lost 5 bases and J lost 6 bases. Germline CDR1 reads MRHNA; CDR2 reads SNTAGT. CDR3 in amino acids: CASSRLAGDSGELFF. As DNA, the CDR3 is TGTGCCAGCAGTCGGCTAGCGGGGGACTCCGGGGAGCTGTTTTTT.

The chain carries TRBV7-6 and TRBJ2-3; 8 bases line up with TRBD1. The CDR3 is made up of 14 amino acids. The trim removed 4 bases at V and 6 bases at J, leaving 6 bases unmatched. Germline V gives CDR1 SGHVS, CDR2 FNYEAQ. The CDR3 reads CASSSSRGRDTQYF. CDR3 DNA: TGTGCCAGCAGCTCAAGCAGGGGGCGGGATACGCAGTATTTT.

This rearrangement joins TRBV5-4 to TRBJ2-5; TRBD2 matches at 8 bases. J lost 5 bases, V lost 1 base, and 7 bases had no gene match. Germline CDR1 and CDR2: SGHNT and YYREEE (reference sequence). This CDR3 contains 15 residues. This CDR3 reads CASSLPAGVGETQYF. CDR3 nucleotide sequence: TGTGCCAGCAGCTTGCCAGCGGGGGTAGGTGAGACCCAGTACTTC.

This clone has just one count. This CDR3 reads CASSASARISKETQYF. DNA for the CDR3: TGTGCCAGCAGTGCGTCCGCGCGAATCTCAAAAGAGACCCAGTACTTC. V gene TRBV25-1 combines with J gene TRBJ2-5; D is unclear. The CDR3 consists of 16 residues. V lost 4 bases and J lost 3, with 18 bases in between. Per the germline V gene, CDR1 is MGHDK and CDR2 is SYGVNS. Full variable domain (remainder filled in from reference TRBV25-1 and TRBJ2-5): EADIYQTPRYLVIGTGKKITLECSQTMGHDKMYWYQQDPGMELHLIHYSYGVNSTEKGDLSSESTVSRIRTEHFPLTLESARPSHTSQYLCASSASARISKETQYFGPGTRLLVL.

The CDR3 DNA follows: TGCGCCAGCAGCTTGGTGAAAGGGGGCGACTCACCCCTCCACTTT. Translated, it gives CASSLVKGGDSPLHF. The chain links TRBV5-1 to TRBJ1-6; the match to TRBD1 covers 7 bases. The J segment lost 10 bases and the V segment lost 0 bases, leaving 7 bases of the junction unmatched. In germline, CDR1 is SGHRS, CDR2 YFSETQ. The CDR3 extends over 15 amino acids.

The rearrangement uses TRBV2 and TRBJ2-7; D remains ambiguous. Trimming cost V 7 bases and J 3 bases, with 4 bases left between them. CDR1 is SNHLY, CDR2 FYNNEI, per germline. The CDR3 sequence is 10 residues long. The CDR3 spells CASIHYEQYF. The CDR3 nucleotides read TGTGCCAGCATTCACTACGAGCAGTACTTC.

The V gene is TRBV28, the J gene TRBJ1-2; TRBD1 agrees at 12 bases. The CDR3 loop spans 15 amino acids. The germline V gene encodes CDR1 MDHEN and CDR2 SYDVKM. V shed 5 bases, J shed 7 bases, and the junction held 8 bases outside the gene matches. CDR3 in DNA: TGTGCCAGCAGTGTGCCGGGACAGGGGGCGGGTGGCTACACCTTC. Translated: CASSVPGQGAGGYTF.

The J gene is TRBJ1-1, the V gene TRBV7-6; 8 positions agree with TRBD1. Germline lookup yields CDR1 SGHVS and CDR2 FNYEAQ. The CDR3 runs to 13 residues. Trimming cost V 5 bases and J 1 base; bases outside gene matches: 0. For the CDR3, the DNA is TGTGCCAGCAGCCAGGGGGCGAACACTGAAGCTTTCTTT. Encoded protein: CASSQGANTEAFF. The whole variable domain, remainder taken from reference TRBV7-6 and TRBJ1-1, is GAGVSQSPRYKVTKRGQDVALRCDPISGHVSLYWYRQALGQGPEFLTYFNYEAQQDKSGLPNDRFSAERPEGSISTLTIQRTEQRDSAMYRCASSQGANTEAFFGQGTRLTVV.